Each of the 20 T cell receptor beta chains below was sequenced from the same sample in a study of human T cells and chemical hapten exposure. TCRdb processed the RACE reads anew with MiXCR; each CDR3 protein has one entry. The table has about 37,000 distinct CDR3 sequences, approximately 6.3% seen once; the top ten hold roughly 9%. Indicated time point: patch test 1, 2 weeks after DPC sensitization. The treatment: therapeutic diphenylcyclopropenone sensitization with weekly scalp DPC. Whole blood, unfractionated, served as the material for total RNA extraction. This specimen consisted of whole blood, obtained in connection with sensitization to the hapten diphenylcyclopropenone (DPC). These receptors came from a woman in her 30s with alopecia areata. Some clones in this sample may be carry-over from other donors' samples.

This clonotype has a handful of counts. The CDR3 here is CASTISGGGQPQHF. Here the CDR3 DNA reads TGCGCCAGCACTATATCAGGGGGCGGTCAGCCCCAGCATTTT. The rearrangement joins TRBV5-1 to TRBJ1-5; 8 nucleotides match TRBD1. The junction had 8 bases not matched to a gene; V was cut back by 6 bases and J by 6 bases. Germline values: CDR1 SGHRS, CDR2 YFSETQ. This CDR3 contains 14 residues.

This clonotype was seen repeatedly, ten times or more. CDR3: CASSPGTSGDYEQYF. The CDR3 DNA follows: TGTGCCAGCAGCCCCGGGACTAGCGGGGACTACGAGCAGTACTTC. The V and J genes are TRBV6-5 and TRBJ2-7, with TRBD2 matching 13 bases. V was pared by 6 bases and J by 3 bases, with 5 bases of the junction left unmatched. This CDR3 region has 15 residues. Germline V lookup: CDR1 MNHEY, CDR2 SVGAGI.

This chain connects TRBV2 to TRBJ1-6, with TRBD1 matching 9 bases. The germline V gene has CDR1 SNHLY and CDR2 FYNNEI. J was trimmed by 7 bases and V by 6 bases; bases with no gene match: 7. The length of the CDR3 is 15 residues. CDR3 loop: CASRGTGSLNSPLHF. The CDR3 DNA reads as TGTGCCAGCAGGGGGACAGGGTCGTTGAATTCACCCCTCCACTTT.

This clonotype was found many times. This chain joins TRBV6-2 or TRBV6-3 and TRBJ2-6; D gene uncertain. Trimming shortened V by 4 bases and J by 2 bases, and 15 bases separated the two germline ends. Germline V CDR1 and CDR2: MNHEY, SVGEGT. This CDR3 contains 17 residues. Here the CDR3 reads CASSFNRALAGANVLTF. The CDR3, as DNA: TGTGCCAGCAGTTTTAACAGAGCCCTCGCTGGGGCCAACGTCCTGACTTTC.

The V call is TRBV4-2, the J call TRBJ1-4; D ambiguous. The V gene's germline CDR1 is LGHNA and CDR2 YNFKEQ. This CDR3 spans 12 amino acids. With 0 bases removed from V and 13 bases from J, the gap between germline ends came to 9 bases. The CDR3, as DNA: TGTGCCAGCAGCCAAGAGCCCCCACGACTGTTTTTT. The encoded protein is CASSQEPPRLFF.

The rearrangement joins TRBV14 to TRBJ2-2; D unresolved. This CDR3 is 13 amino acids long. CDR1 is SGHDN and CDR2 is FVKESK in the germline V gene. The V and J ends lost 5 bases and 5 bases respectively, with 9 bases between them. The CDR3 DNA follows: TGTGCCAGCAGCAAAGTGAGGACCGGGGAGCTGTTTTTT. Amino acids: CASSKVRTGELFF.

This chain connects TRBV14 to TRBJ2-6; no clear D. Trimming removed 5 bases at V and 4 bases at J, with 18 bases between. Germline V gene lookup returns CDR1 SGHDN and CDR2 FVKESK. The CDR3 length is 17 residues. CDR3 in amino acids: CASSNVVSTPGANVLTF. CDR3 sequence (DNA): TGTGCCAGCAGCAATGTCGTATCGACGCCAGGGGCCAACGTCCTGACTTTC.

In its sample, this clonotype was seen many times. The CDR3 here is CAWSVPPQPQHF. The DNA for the CDR3 is TGTGCCTGGAGTGTACCTCCCCAGCCCCAGCATTTT. The chain uses TRBV30 and TRBJ1-5; D is ambiguous. Per germline, CDR1 GTSNPN and CDR2 SVGIG (reference sequence). CDR3 size: 12 residues. Between the trimmed V and J ends, which lost 0 bases and 7 bases, there was a span of 7 bases. The full variable domain, in which reference TRBV30 and TRBJ1-5 provide the parts outside the CDR3, is SQTIHQWPATLVQPVGSPLSLECTVEGTSNPNLYWYRQAAGRGLQLLFYSVGIGQISSEVPQNLSASRPQDRQFILSSKKLLLSDSGFYLCAWSVPPQPQHFGDGTRLSIL.

This clonotype was seen many times. J is TRBJ1-1 and V is TRBV11-3; D is undetermined. This CDR3 spans 14 amino acids. Trimming took off 2 bases at V and 1 base at J, with 8 bases between the two ends. Germline V gene lookup returns CDR1 SGHNT and CDR2 YENEEA. This CDR3 is CASSLSGRNTEAFF. As DNA, the CDR3 is TGTGCCAGCAGCTTATCCGGCAGGAACACTGAAGCTTTCTTT.

This clonotype turned up a few times. The rearrangement joins TRBV18 to TRBJ1-1; maybe TRBD1 (5 bases). This CDR3 has 14 residues. Trimming removed 2 bases from V and 3 bases from J, with 10 bases in between. CDR1 is KGHSH and CDR2 is LQKENI in the germline V gene. The CDR3 spells CASSPRAGDTEAFF. The CDR3 DNA is TGTGCCAGCTCACCAAGGGCGGGGGACACTGAAGCTTTCTTT.

V and J are TRBV6-5 and TRBJ2-2; D remains ambiguous. Germline V gene sequence: CDR1 MNHEY, CDR2 SVGAGI. V lost 2 bases, J lost 8 bases, and 12 bases lay in between. The CDR3 loop spans 14 amino acids. The CDR3 is CASSYSRFSGELFF. Here the CDR3 DNA reads TGTGCCAGCAGTTACAGTCGGTTTTCGGGGGAGCTGTTTTTT.

Many counts were recorded for this clonotype. The V gene is TRBV29-1, the J gene TRBJ1-1, with a tentative D call TRBD1 (5 bases). Germline V gene sequence: CDR1 SQVTM, CDR2 ANQGSEA. V was clipped by 1 base and J by 6 bases, with 12 bases between them. The CDR3 sequence is 13 residues long. DNA for the CDR3: TGCAGCGTTGAAGGGGGGGGAGGCCCTGAAGCTTTCTTT. Encoded protein: CSVEGGGGPEAFF.

The chain is built from TRBV6-2 or TRBV6-3 and TRBJ2-3; TRBD1 is a possible D gene (5 bases). The CDR3 extends over 15 amino acids. Germline values: CDR1 MNHEY, CDR2 SVGEGT. V was trimmed by 1 base and J by 4 bases, leaving 12 bases between them. The CDR3 nucleotides read TGTGCCAGCAGTTACTTCGGCAGGGCTGCAGATACGCAGTATTTT. Residues: CASSYFGRAADTQYF.

V and J are TRBV14 and TRBJ2-3; 8 bases match TRBD2. The trim removed 1 base at V and 6 bases at J, leaving 3 bases unmatched. The V gene's germline CDR1 is SGHDN and CDR2 FVKESK. CDR3 size: 14 residues. This CDR3 reads CASSQGRLADTQYF. DNA for the CDR3: TGTGCCAGCAGCCAAGGCCGACTAGCGGATACGCAGTATTTT.

V and J are TRBV20-1 and TRBJ1-6; D is uncertain. The CDR3 consists of 15 residues. Trimming removed 0 bases from V and 4 bases from J, with 10 bases in between. Per germline, CDR1 DFQATT and CDR2 SNEGSKA (reference sequence). The CDR3 sequence is CSAREKQMYNSPLHF. DNA for the CDR3: TGCAGTGCTAGAGAGAAACAGATGTATAATTCACCCCTCCACTTT.

The chain combines TRBV7-8 with TRBJ1-6; 11 positions agree with TRBD1. The CDR3 covers 17 residues. From germline, CDR1 is SGHVS and CDR2 FQNEAQ. Trimming removed 5 bases from V and 9 bases from J; junction bases left unmatched: 12. The CDR3 nucleotides read TGTGCCAGCAGCCCCACCACAGGACAGGGGGCAGGTTCACCCCTCCACTTT. This sequence encodes CASSPTTGQGAGSPLHF.

This clonotype was detected ten times or more. The V and J genes are TRBV18 and TRBJ2-5; 10 bases fit TRBD2. Germline V CDR1 and CDR2: KGHSH, LQKENI. With V trimmed by 2 bases and J by 1 base, 7 bases remained unmatched. The CDR3 sequence is 17 residues long. The CDR3 protein is CASSPYSGGKRQETQYF. For the CDR3, the DNA is TGTGCCAGCTCACCATATAGCGGGGGGAAACGCCAAGAGACCCAGTACTTC.

This clonotype was found a few times. V is TRBV19 and J is TRBJ1-4; 7 positions agree with TRBD1. The CDR3 runs 16 residues. Germline CDR1 and CDR2: LNHDA and SQIVND (reference sequence). V lost 5 bases to trimming and J lost 5 bases; unmatched junction nucleotides: 11. The CDR3 here is CASSPSGQAGNEKLFF. CDR3 nucleotides: TGTGCCAGTAGTCCTTCCGGACAGGCGGGAAATGAAAAACTGTTTTTT.

In its sample, this clonotype was seen many times. V and J are TRBV4-1 and TRBJ1-1; no reliable D call. This CDR3 is built from 14 residues. V lost 9 bases and J lost 1, with 15 bases in between. Looked up from germline, CDR1 is MGHRA and CDR2 is YSYEKL. This CDR3 reads CASSSPWQNTEAFF. DNA of the CDR3: TGCGCCAGTTCAAGCCCCTGGCAGAACACTGAAGCTTTCTTT.

This clonotype appeared many times. The rearrangement links TRBV5-1 to TRBJ2-5; either TRBD1 or TRBD2 may fit D (5 bases each). Trimming stripped 4 bases from V and 1 base from J, with 20 bases between. The germline CDR1 and CDR2 sequences are SGHRS and YFSETQ. The CDR3 is made up of 17 amino acids. CDR3 bases: TGCGCCAGCAGCCCTGGCGGTCCGGGGACCCTCCAAGAGACCCAGTACTTC. This codes for CASSPGGPGTLQETQYF.